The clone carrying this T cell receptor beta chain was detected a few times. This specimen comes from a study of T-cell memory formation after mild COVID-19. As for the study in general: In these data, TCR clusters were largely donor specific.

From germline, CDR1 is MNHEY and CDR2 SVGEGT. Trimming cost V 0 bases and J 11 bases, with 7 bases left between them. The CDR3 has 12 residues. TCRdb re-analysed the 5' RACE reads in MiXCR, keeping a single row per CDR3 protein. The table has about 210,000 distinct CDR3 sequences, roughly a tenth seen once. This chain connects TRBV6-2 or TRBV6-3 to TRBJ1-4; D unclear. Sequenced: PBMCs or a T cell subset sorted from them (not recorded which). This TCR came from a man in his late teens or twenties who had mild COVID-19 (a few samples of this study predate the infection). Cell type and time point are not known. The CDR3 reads CASSYSMRKLFF. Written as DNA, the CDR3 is TGTGCCAGCAGTTACTCGATGCGGAAACTGTTTTTT.